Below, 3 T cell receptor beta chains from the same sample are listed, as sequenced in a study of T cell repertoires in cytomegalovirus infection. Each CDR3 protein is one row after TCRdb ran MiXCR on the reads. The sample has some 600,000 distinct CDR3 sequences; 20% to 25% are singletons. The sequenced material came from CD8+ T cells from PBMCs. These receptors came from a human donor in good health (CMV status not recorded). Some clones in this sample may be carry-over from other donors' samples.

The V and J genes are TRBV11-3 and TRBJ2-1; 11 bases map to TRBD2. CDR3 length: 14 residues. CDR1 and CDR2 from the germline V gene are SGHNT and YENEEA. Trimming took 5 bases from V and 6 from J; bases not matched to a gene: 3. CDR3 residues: CASSISGGGNEQFF. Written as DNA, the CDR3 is TGTGCCAGCAGCATTAGCGGGGGGGGCAATGAGCAGTTCTTC. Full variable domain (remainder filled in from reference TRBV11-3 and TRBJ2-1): EAGVVQSPRYKIIEKKQPVAFWCNPISGHNTLYWYLQNLGQGPELLIRYENEEAVDDSQLPKDRFSAERLKGVDSTLKIQPAELGDSAVYLCASSISGGGNEQFFGPGTRLTVL.

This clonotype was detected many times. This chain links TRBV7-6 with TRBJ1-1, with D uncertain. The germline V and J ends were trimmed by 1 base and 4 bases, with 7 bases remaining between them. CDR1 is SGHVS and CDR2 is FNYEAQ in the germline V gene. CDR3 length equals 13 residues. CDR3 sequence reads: CASSLEAGTEAFF. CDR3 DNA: TGTGCCAGCAGCTTAGAAGCGGGCACTGAAGCTTTCTTT.

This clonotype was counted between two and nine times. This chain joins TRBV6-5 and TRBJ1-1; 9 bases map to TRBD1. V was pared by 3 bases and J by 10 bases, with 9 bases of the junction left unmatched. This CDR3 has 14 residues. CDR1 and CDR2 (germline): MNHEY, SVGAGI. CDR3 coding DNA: TGTGCCAGCAGTTATGCGACAGGGACAGGGCTAGCTTTCTTT. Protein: CASSYATGTGLAFF.